The clone carrying this T cell receptor beta chain was counted a few times. What it recognizes is unknown. A universal primer site was incorporated via template switching, and the cDNA contained unique molecular identifiers. In TCRdb, the 5' RACE reads were re-called with MiXCR into one record per CDR3 protein. The sample holds 1,800,000 or so distinct CDR3 sequences, around a third seen once. This sample was included in a study of identical twins. Findings and limits, study-wide: The study reached conclusions through statistical analysis that was cross-sectional, not following the same donors.

The specimen sequenced was cord blood. This clonotype was sampled from a newborn girl in good health.

The CDR3 DNA is TGTGCCAGCAGCTTAATCCGACAGGGGGACGGTGGCTACACCTTC. Protein product: CASSLIRQGDGGYTF. This chain connects TRBV7-2 to TRBJ1-2; 9 nucleotides agree with TRBD1. Looked up from germline, CDR1 is SGHTA and CDR2 is FQGNSA. J gave up 7 bases and V 2 bases, and 8 bases lay outside the gene matches. This CDR3 has 15 residues.